This entry is about one TCR beta chain. Its antigen remains unidentified. Base qualities are missing; no much larger clone stands one base away. The CDR3 regions of human TCRbeta chains were subjected to immunosequencing. Per the authors' processing: Repertoire TCRs were matched against a reference library of SARS-CoV-2-specific TCRs generated with the MIRA antigen-specificity platform. Breadth meant the fraction of unique TCRs that were SARS-CoV-2-associated, whereas depth meant the fraction of total T cells that were SARS-CoV-2-associated. Using the MIRA data, each spike-specific TCR was assigned both to the spike region to which the TCR was reactive and to a CD4 or CD8 class. Log10-transformed breadth and depth values were compared by one-way ANOVA with Sidak's multiple comparisons tests. TCRdb re-hosts the immuneACCESS table, in-frame sequences only. Its copies lack some clones; in the studies checked, an unresolved V gene accounts for under half of them, and the cause for the rest is not known. The V and J calls and clone size were taken over from that table, and D and trimming were inferred from the DNA. Across this sample there are 100,000 or so clones, with about 90% seen only once. The ten top clones hold approximately 15% of the sample.

What the time point label conveys for this sample: baseline before first vaccination. Vaccinee samples were obtained from the UK trials COV001 and COV002, which included a single-blind randomized controlled phase 2/3 trial of AZD1222 (ChAdOx1 nCoV-19) in healthy adults. For TCRbeta chain sequencing, PBMC samples from trial participants were taken at day 0 and at day 28 after the second dose. The data were taken from a study of T cell responses to AZD1222 COVID-19 vaccine (dated by TCRdb to the early 2020s). About the full investigation: AZD1222 recipients given second doses at about 4 weeks or at about 12 weeks were pooled, since spike-specific TCR depth and breadth were not found to differ between the two schedules. A total of 230 or so trial participants underwent TCR sequencing, of whom 200 to 220 received two doses of AZD1222 and 26 received two doses of the MenACWY control vaccine. Trial participants were enrolled by age into 18-55, 56-69 and 70-plus year subgroups, with about 150, 28 and 57 TCR-sequenced participants respectively.

For CDR1 and CDR2, the germline V gene lists MNHEY and SVGAGI. V is cut by 6 bases and J by 7 bases, and the space between the germline ends is 13 bases. The CDR3 has 13 amino acids, counting the end cysteine and phenylalanine. Of all the DNA, just the CDR3 is kept, 39 bases in frame from base 1. The full study reports these points: Reportedly, almost half of the unique spike-specific TCRs recognized epitopes lying outside the regions that are mutated in the B.1.351 and B.1.1.7 variants. In the small 56-69-year group, the increase in depth fell short of significance, most likely because of low power. CD4 TCRs associated with the vaccine covered the entire spike protein, and the dominant responses were in regions 160-218 and 743-854. Conclusions about previously exposed vaccinees are limited because only five to seven AZD1222 recipients were SARS-CoV-2 seropositive at baseline. Because no samples from the day 14 peak response were available, repertoires could be characterized only after the peak T cell response. After two AZD1222 doses, spike-specific TCR breadth and depth were significantly higher than at day 0 and than in MenACWY recipients. Most participants were white British and females outnumbered males, and the authors suggested that clonal diversity may have been underestimated.

Recombination joined TRBV6-5 with TRBJ2-1; TRBD1 is perhaps the D gene, given 6 matching bases. Here the sequenced sample was peripheral blood, taken on day 0 of AZD1222 vaccination. This clonotype was obtained from an adult in good health. The DNA sequence reads TGTGCCAGCAGCCGATACAGGGAGAATGAGCAGTTCTTC. This yields the protein CASSRYRENEQFF.